Listed below are T cell receptor beta chains from one sample, sequenced in a study of blood T cell repertoires in COVID-19. This table comes from immunoSEQ multiplex PCR, and its TCRdb copy is limited to in-frame clones, with some not included. The sample lists 250,000 to 300,000 clones; 86% were seen once. Sequencing was performed on peripheral blood. These receptors were collected from a woman aged 25 to 39 with active or convalescent COVID-19. Both conserved end residues are part of each CDR3. The order of the fields is V gene, clone size, J gene, D gene, CDR3 protein, CDR3 DNA. A D gene is named only where the DNA matches it firmly. For some rows the clone size is stated as once, few or many, or as a class when expanded; others skip it.

TRBV6-5	-	TRBJ1-3	-	CASSLGTNSGNTIYF	TGTGCCAGCAGCCTAGGGACTAACTCTGGAAACACCATATATTTT
TRBV5-4	once	TRBJ2-5	TRBD1	CASSLGTGGWETQYF	TGTGCCAGCAGCTTGGGAACAGGGGGCTGGGAGACCCAGTACTTC
TRBV12-5	once	TRBJ1-5	-	CASGPGTPGGRNQPQHF	TGTGCTAGTGGACCCGGGACACCTGGAGGACGCAATCAGCCCCAGCATTTT
TRBV3-1/TRBV3-2	-	TRBJ2-7	TRBD1	CASSLQGDSFYEQYF	TGTGCCAGCAGCCTGCAAGGGGACAGCTTCTACGAGCAGTACTTC
TRBV15	-	TRBJ2-7	TRBD2	CATSRIGLAGGGEQYF	TGTGCCACCAGCAGAATTGGACTAGCGGGGGGCGGCGAGCAGTACTTC
TRBV12-3/TRBV12-4	-	TRBJ1-2	TRBD1	CASSQGAGYGYTF	TGTGCCAGCAGTCAGGGGGCTGGCTATGGCTACACCTTC
TRBV3-1/TRBV3-2	-	TRBJ2-3	TRBD1	CASSQEDRLSTDTQYF	TGTGCCAGCAGCCAAGAGGACAGGTTAAGCACAGATACGCAGTATTTT
TRBV4-1	-	TRBJ1-5	TRBD1	CASSRGHGQGHQPQHF	TGCGCCAGCAGCCGCGGGCACGGACAGGGTCATCAGCCCCAGCATTTT
TRBV5-5	-	TRBJ2-6	TRBD1	CASSRRFEQGFGANVLTF	TGTGCCAGCAGCCGGCGGTTCGAACAGGGGTTTGGGGCCAACGTCCTGACTTTC
TRBV19	-	TRBJ1-2	-	CASMRGSRYGYTF	TGTGCCAGTATGCGGGGTTCCCGCTATGGCTACACCTTC
TRBV27	-	TRBJ2-1	-	CASSSPRTRHEQFF	TGTGCCAGCAGTTCCCCGCGGACACGTCATGAGCAGTTCTTC
TRBV6-1	few	TRBJ1-1	-	CASSGQPRPLGNTEAFF	TGTGCCAGCAGTGGACAGCCGAGACCGTTAGGGAACACTGAAGCTTTCTTT
TRBV3-1/TRBV3-2	-	TRBJ1-2	-	CASSQRERGPGYTF	TGTGCCAGCAGCCAAAGAGAGCGGGGTCCAGGCTACACCTTC
TRBV7-2	-	TRBJ1-6	-	CASSSIGGEKYNSPLHF	TGTGCCAGCAGCTCAATCGGGGGTGAAAAATATAATTCACCCCTCCACTTT
TRBV5-1	-	TRBJ2-3	TRBD2	CASSFYRTSGVYTQYF	TGCGCCAGCAGCTTCTACCGGACTAGCGGGGTTTATACGCAGTATTTT
TRBV18	-	TRBJ1-6	TRBD1	CASSPTGTGQNSPLHF	TGTGCCAGCTCACCAACCGGGACAGGGCAAAATTCACCCCTCCACTTT
TRBV19	once	TRBJ1-6	TRBD1	CASRLGQVDNSPLHF	TGTGCCAGTAGGCTTGGACAGGTGGATAATTCACCCCTCCACTTT
TRBV5-6	-	TRBJ2-5	TRBD1	CASSSISDRGGTQYF	TGTGCCAGCAGCTCTATCTCGGACAGGGGTGGGACCCAGTACTTC
TRBV28	-	TRBJ2-7	TRBD1	CASSSGQGLEQYF	TGTGCCAGCAGCTCGGGACAGGGCCTCGAGCAGTACTTC
TRBV27	-	TRBJ1-4	-	CASSLSQGINEKLFF	TGTGCCAGCAGTTTATCGCAGGGGATTAATGAAAAACTGTTTTTT
TRBV5-1	once	TRBJ1-1	-	CASSLQRTSDTEAFF	TGCGCCAGCAGCTTGCAGCGCACGTCCGACACTGAAGCTTTCTTT
TRBV5-8	-	TRBJ2-7	TRBD1	CASSLVQGAWEQYF	TGTGCCAGCAGCTTGGTTCAGGGGGCTTGGGAGCAGTACTTC
TRBV7-8	few	TRBJ2-7	-	CASSLGAGSSEQYF	TGTGCCAGCAGCCTGGGGGCAGGGTCCTCCGAGCAGTACTTC
TRBV2	few	TRBJ1-1	TRBD1	CASRGTSGGSAFF	TGTGCCAGCAGGGGGACTTCAGGGGGTTCAGCTTTCTTT
TRBV15	-	TRBJ2-5	-	CATSSHRGLVETQYF	TGTGCCACCAGCAGCCACAGGGGACTGGTAGAGACCCAGTACTTC
TRBV19	once	TRBJ1-5	-	CASSGRVGQPQHF	TGTGCCAGTAGTGGGCGGGTCGGTCAGCCCCAGCATTTT
TRBV7-9	once	TRBJ1-5	-	CASSRGSNQPQHF	TGTGCCAGCAGCCGCGGTAGCAATCAGCCCCAGCATTTT
TRBV7-2	-	TRBJ1-6	TRBD1	CASSSGQGRAPLHF	TGTGCCAGCAGCTCCGGACAGGGACGGGCGCCCCTCCACTTT
TRBV6-2/TRBV6-3	-	TRBJ2-1	TRBD2	CASSYSSRGDQFF	TGTGCCAGCAGTTACTCGTCGCGGGGGGACCAGTTCTTC
TRBV30	-	TRBJ1-6	-	CAWSVGRSNSPLHF	TGTGCCTGGAGTGTGGGCAGGTCGAATTCACCCCTCCACTTT
TRBV9	-	TRBJ2-5	TRBD2	CASSVGAGGLQETQYF	TGTGCCAGCAGCGTAGGAGCGGGGGGGCTACAAGAGACCCAGTACTTC
TRBV24-1	-	TRBJ2-1	TRBD2	CATSDFPGGGFRSGEQFF	TGTGCCACCAGTGATTTCCCCGGCGGGGGGTTCCGTTCTGGTGAGCAGTTCTTC
TRBV18	-	TRBJ1-2	TRBD1	CASSAGTGWNNYGYTF	TGTGCCAGCTCAGCCGGGACAGGGTGGAACAACTATGGCTACACCTTC
TRBV27	-	TRBJ1-3	TRBD1	CASSSQGGGNTIYF	TGTGCCAGCAGTTCACAGGGGGGTGGAAACACCATATATTTT
TRBV2	-	TRBJ2-5	TRBD1	CASTIQGGRGETQYF	TGTGCCAGCACAATACAGGGGGGAAGGGGAGAGACCCAGTACTTC
TRBV14	-	TRBJ2-1	-	CASSQARPRDEQFF	TGTGCCAGCAGCCAAGCAAGGCCCAGGGATGAGCAGTTCTTC
TRBV6-6	-	TRBJ2-7	-	CASSYRVGYEQYF	TGTGCCAGCAGTTACCGGGTAGGCTACGAGCAGTACTTC
TRBV6-5	once	TRBJ1-5	-	CASSHTGRQPQHF	TGTGCCAGCAGCCATACAGGGCGTCAGCCCCAGCATTTT
TRBV19	-	TRBJ2-6	TRBD1	CAFTGQRSGANVLTF	TGTGCCTTCACGGGACAGCGCTCTGGGGCCAACGTCCTGACTTTC
TRBV7-3	-	TRBJ2-2	-	CASSLRGTGELFF	TGTGCCAGCAGCTTACGGGGGACCGGGGAGCTGTTTTTT
TRBV2	-	TRBJ2-5	-	CASTFGGETQYF	TGTGCCAGCACGTTTGGGGGGGAGACCCAGTACTTC
TRBV5-6	once	TRBJ1-4	-	CASSFLVIGRGEKLFF	TGTGCCAGCAGCTTCTTGGTTATTGGAAGGGGTGAAAAACTGTTTTTT
TRBV19	-	TRBJ1-1	-	CAARGGTEAFF	TGTGCCGCCAGGGGTGGCACTGAAGCTTTCTTT
TRBV6-2/TRBV6-3	-	TRBJ2-5	-	CASSYAGTPQETQYF	TGTGCCAGCAGTTACGCCGGGACACCCCAGGAGACCCAGTACTTC
TRBV10-3	once	TRBJ1-6	-	CAISESRQGGSPLHF	TGTGCCATCAGTGAGTCCCGGCAGGGAGGATCACCCCTCCACTTT
TRBV2	-	TRBJ1-2	TRBD1	CASSSAGGTYGYTF	TGTGCCAGCAGTTCTGCAGGGGGCACCTATGGCTACACCTTC
TRBV28	few	TRBJ1-1	TRBD1	CASSILDRAKAFF	TGTGCCAGCAGTATATTAGACAGGGCAAAGGCTTTCTTT
TRBV28	-	TRBJ1-2	TRBD1	CASSSLWRTGENYGYTF	TGTGCCAGCAGTTCGCTCTGGAGGACAGGGGAAAACTATGGCTACACCTTC
TRBV7-9	-	TRBJ1-4	TRBD1	CASRKTGQLNEKLFF	TGTGCCAGCAGGAAAACGGGACAGCTTAATGAAAAACTGTTTTTT
TRBV30	-	TRBJ2-7	-	CASGADGLSSYEQYF	TGTGCCTCTGGGGCTGATGGACTATCCTCCTACGAGCAGTACTTC
TRBV30	-	TRBJ1-2	-	CAWNSRTSLNYGYTF	TGTGCCTGGAATTCCAGGACATCTTTAAACTATGGCTACACCTTC
TRBV18	-	TRBJ2-7	TRBD2	CASSPGDYYEQYF	TGTGCCAGCTCACCCGGGGACTACTACGAGCAGTACTTC
TRBV28	-	TRBJ1-4	TRBD1	CASGPDREGEKLFF	TGTGCCAGCGGGCCGGACAGGGAGGGCGAAAAACTGTTTTTT
TRBV10-2	-	TRBJ1-2	-	CASSEQNLNGYTF	TGCGCCAGCAGTGAGCAGAACCTCAATGGCTACACCTTC
TRBV3-1/TRBV3-2	-	TRBJ2-3	TRBD2	CASSPTFTSGASDTQYF	TGTGCCAGCAGTCCTACATTTACTAGCGGGGCTTCAGATACGCAGTATTTT
TRBV11-3	-	TRBJ2-2	-	CASSLGIWGQNTGELFF	TGTGCCAGCAGCTTAGGGATTTGGGGGCAGAACACCGGGGAGCTGTTTTTT